Shown below are 13 T cell receptor beta chains from a single sample sequenced in a study of blood T cell repertoires in COVID-19. Assay: immunoSEQ multiplex PCR; the TCRdb copy retains only in-frame clones and omits some. The sample shows 150,000 or so clones, about 87% of them seen only once. The sample taken for sequencing was peripheral blood. The origin of the receptors is a man aged 60 to 75 with acute or convalescent COVID-19.

The V call is TRBV10-3, the J call TRBJ2-1, with D maybe TRBD2 (6 bases). This CDR3 spans 15 amino acids. Germline CDR1 ENHRY, CDR2 SYGVKD. Trimming cost V 11 bases and J 7 bases, with 24 bases left between them. The CDR3 DNA is TGTGCCTCCCGTGGAGGGCGGCGGGGAGATAATGAGCAGTTCTTC. Amino acid sequence: CASRGGRRGDNEQFF.

The chain recombines TRBV11-1 with TRBJ2-3, with TRBD1 matching over 10 bases. The V gene end was trimmed by 4 bases and the J gene end by 5 bases; junction bases not matched to a gene: 3. Germline loops: CDR1 SGHAT, CDR2 FQDESV (reference sequence). There are 14 residues in the CDR3. CDR3 sequence reads: CASSWGTGEDTQYF. DNA of the CDR3: TGTGCCAGCAGCTGGGGGACAGGGGAAGATACGCAGTATTTT.

The CDR3 sequence is CATSRTGGTDQPQHF. The CDR3 coding sequence is TGTGCCACCAGCCGGACAGGGGGAACGGATCAGCCCCAGCATTTT. The V gene is TRBV24-1, the J gene TRBJ1-5; 10 nucleotides match TRBD1. V lost 7 bases to trimming and J lost 5 bases; unmatched junction nucleotides: 7. Per the germline V gene, CDR1 is KGHDR and CDR2 is SFDVKD. This CDR3 has 15 residues.

The CDR3 DNA reads TGCAGCGTTGGCAAGGGGGATGGGTCACCCCTCCACTTT. Amino acid sequence: CSVGKGDGSPLHF. V and J are TRBV29-1 and TRBJ1-6; a weak D match, TRBD1 (6 bases). Germline V gene sequence: CDR1 SQVTM, CDR2 ANQGSEA. The CDR3 covers 13 residues. V was shortened by 4 bases and J by 10 bases, with 14 bases between the two germline ends. The complete variable domain, with remaining parts taken from reference TRBV29-1 and TRBJ1-6, reads SAVISQKPSRDICQRGTSLTIQCQVDSQVTMMFWYRQQPGQSLTLIATANQGSEATYESGFVIDKFPISRPNLTFSTLTVSNMSPEDSSIYLCSVGKGDGSPLHFGNGTRLTVT.

The J gene is TRBJ2-2, the V gene TRBV7-6, with D perhaps TRBD1 (5 bases). CDR1 and CDR2 from the germline V gene are SGHVS and FNYEAQ. The CDR3 is made up of 15 amino acids. Deletions cut 1 base from V and 0 bases from J, with 6 bases between. The CDR3 sequence is CASSLGGANTGELFF. In nucleotides, the CDR3 is TGTGCCAGCAGCTTAGGGGGCGCGAACACCGGGGAGCTGTTTTTT. Full variable domain (remainder filled in from reference TRBV7-6 and TRBJ2-2): GAGVSQSPRYKVTKRGQDVALRCDPISGHVSLYWYRQALGQGPEFLTYFNYEAQQDKSGLPNDRFSAERPEGSISTLTIQRTEQRDSAMYRCASSLGGANTGELFFGEGSRLTVL.

The chain links TRBV27 to TRBJ1-1; possible D gene TRBD1, 5 bases. CDR1 is MNHEY and CDR2 is SMNVEV in the germline V gene (reference sequence). Deletions cut 5 bases from V and 7 bases from J, with 14 bases between. The CDR3 spans 13 residues. In DNA, the CDR3 is TGTGCCAGCAGTGGGGGTCGGGGGAGTGAAGCTTTCTTT. It is translated as CASSGGRGSEAFF.

The rearrangement links TRBV25-1 to TRBJ1-1; 7 bases match TRBD1. Germline lookup yields CDR1 MGHDK and CDR2 SYGVNS. V gave up 4 bases and J gave up 0 bases; unmatched junction bases: 11. The CDR3 totals 17 residues. CDR3 region: CASSGTGQHLLNTEAFF. Written as DNA, the CDR3 is TGTGCCAGCAGTGGAACGGGACAGCACCTTCTGAACACTGAAGCTTTCTTT.

This clone was detected only a few times. The genes are TRBV5-6 and TRBJ2-7; D is uncertain. Germline CDR1 and CDR2: SGHDT and YYEEEE. This CDR3 is built from 16 residues. V was clipped by 0 bases and J by 3 bases, with 16 bases between them. CDR3 bases: TGTGCCAGCAGCTTGGTAGGCCAGGTACCTTACTACGAGCAGTACGTC. Amino acid sequence: CASSLVGQVPYYEQYV.

The chain has TRBV6-6 and TRBJ1-4, with 9 nucleotides matching TRBD1. The CDR3 contains 17 residues. Germline V lookup: CDR1 MNHNY, CDR2 SVGAGI (reference sequence). With V trimmed by 5 bases and J by 6 bases, 13 bases remained unmatched. This chain's CDR3 is CASSPGTGIFRDEKLFF. DNA of the CDR3: TGTGCCAGCAGTCCCGGGACAGGGATTTTTAGGGATGAAAAACTGTTTTTT.

In this sample, this clone turned up once. This sequence joins TRBV19 and TRBJ2-2; TRBD1 might be the D (6 bases). The CDR3 is made up of 13 amino acids. Per the germline V gene, CDR1 is LNHDA and CDR2 is SQIVND (reference sequence). With 6 bases removed from V and 6 bases from J, the gap between germline ends came to 11 bases. The CDR3 spells CASRKQGAGELFF. The CDR3 DNA follows: TGTGCCAGTAGGAAACAGGGTGCCGGGGAGCTGTTTTTT.

This clone was observed a handful of times. The gene calls are TRBV11-2 and TRBJ1-2; D is undetermined. The CDR3 spans 12 residues. V lost 5 bases and J lost 7, with 11 bases in between. Germline values: CDR1 SGHAT, CDR2 FQNNGV. CDR3 sequence reads: CASSPSVGGYTF. The CDR3 DNA reads TGTGCCAGCAGCCCATCTGTCGGTGGCTACACCTTC.

The chain is built from TRBV11-3 and TRBJ2-1; possibly TRBD1 for D (6 bases). Germline CDR1 is SGHNT and CDR2 is YENEEA. V lost 6 bases and J 7 bases, leaving 10 bases between the germline ends. The CDR3 totals 12 residues. The CDR3 loop reads CASSPQGNEQFF. CDR3 DNA: TGTGCCAGCAGTCCACAGGGAAATGAGCAGTTCTTC.

V is TRBV20-1 and J is TRBJ2-7, with D unclear. The CDR3 loop spans 10 amino acids. V lost 6 bases to trimming and J lost 5 bases, with 8 bases between them. Germline assignment: CDR1 DFQATT and CDR2 SNEGSKA (reference sequence). Written as DNA, the CDR3 is TGCAGTGCCCAGTCCAACGAGCAGTACTTC. Its translation is CSAQSNEQYF.